The clone carrying this TCR beta chain was seen just once. Its antigen is as yet unknown. The data originate from a study of CD8+ T cells in alopecia areata. Study-wide findings and caveats: Across lesional scalp, and particularly alopecia totalis/universalis, clonality surpassed that of normal scalp. Scalp clonality decreased significantly with tofacitinib, and so did expanded CD8+ clones among the top 100.

The CDR3 is made up of 16 amino acids. Germline V gene data show CDR1 as SGHAT and CDR2 as FQNNGV. V shed 2 bases and J 2 bases; nucleotides not matched to a gene: 8. The sample's treatment: oral pan-JAK inhibitor, 5-10 mg twice daily. RNA extraction was followed by reverse transcription into cDNA, which acted as the sequencing template. Clones were read by immunoSEQ multiplex PCR, and TCRdb kept only the in-frame ones, dropping some. Of 210,000 or so clones listed, 66% were seen once; the top ten hold 0.95% to 1.5%. V gene TRBV11-2 combines with J gene TRBJ2-5; 7 bases map to TRBD2. This clonotype was obtained from a human donor with alopecia areata. The sequencing here drew on CD4+ T cells sorted from blood, taken between weeks 44 and 45, from a patient treated with tofacitinib. Written as DNA, the CDR3 is TGTGCCAGCAGCTTATTGGCGGGGGTATGGCAAGAGACCCAGTACTTC. Protein product: CASSLLAGVWQETQYF. Full variable domain (missing parts from reference TRBV11-2 and TRBJ2-5): EAGVAQSPRYKIIEKRQSVAFWCNPISGHATLYWYQQILGQGPKLLIQFQNNGVVDDSQLPKDRFSAERLKGVDSTLKIQPAKLEDSAVYLCASSLLAGVWQETQYFGPGTRLLVL.